This T cell receptor beta chain was captured in a study of cytomegalovirus exposure and HLA in healthy donors. It was with 60 Vbeta and 13 Jbeta primers that the PCR ran. TCRdb's table, derived via immunoSEQ multiplex PCR, lists solely in-frame clones and lacks some. The data contain hundreds of thousands of clones, 70% of them singletons. The CDR3 contains 16 residues. CDR1 is SGHNT, CDR2 YYREEE, per germline (reference sequence). The J segment lost 3 bases and the V segment lost 0 bases, leaving 7 bases of the junction unmatched. The sequenced material came from PBMCs. The V gene is TRBV5-4, the J gene TRBJ2-7, with 9 nucleotides matching TRBD2. This TCR was recovered from a man in his forties in good health and CMV-seropositive. CDR3: CASSLGLAGTIYEQYF. DNA of the CDR3: TGTGCCAGCAGCTTGGGCCTAGCGGGGACCATCTACGAGCAGTACTTC.